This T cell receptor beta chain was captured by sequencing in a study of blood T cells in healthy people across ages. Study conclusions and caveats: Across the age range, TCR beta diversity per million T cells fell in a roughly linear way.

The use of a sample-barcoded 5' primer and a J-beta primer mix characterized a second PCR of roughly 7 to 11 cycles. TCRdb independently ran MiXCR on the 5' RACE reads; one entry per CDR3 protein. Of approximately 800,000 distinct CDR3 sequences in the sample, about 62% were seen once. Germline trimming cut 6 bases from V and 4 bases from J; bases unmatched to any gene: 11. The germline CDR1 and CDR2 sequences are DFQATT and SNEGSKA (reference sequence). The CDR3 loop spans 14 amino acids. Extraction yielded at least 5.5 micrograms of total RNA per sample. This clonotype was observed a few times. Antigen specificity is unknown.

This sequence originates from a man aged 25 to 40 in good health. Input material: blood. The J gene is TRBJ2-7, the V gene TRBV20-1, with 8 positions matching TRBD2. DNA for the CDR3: TGCAGTGCCAGGGATCTAGCGGGCATGTACGAGCAGTACTTC. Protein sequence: CSARDLAGMYEQYF.